The source of this TCR beta chain is a study of T cells in Graves' hyperthyroidism and ophthalmopathy. Study-level findings and limits: In the blood, most expanded thyroid clonotypes above 0.001 appeared as well. Ophthalmopathy was separated from stable hyperthyroidism by a 13 V-J model.

This clonotype occurred a few times. Its cognate antigen is unknown. The study based diagnoses on clinical symptoms, serum thyroxine and TRAb, thyroid ultrasound and orbital computed tomography. Using more than 7.5 ml of fresh peripheral blood, PBMCs were prepared. Amplified TCR beta CDR3 regions derived from RNA transcripts. When the TCR CDR3 underwent first-round RT-PCR, the HTBI primer set was used. MiXCR, run by TCRdb on the multiplex PCR reads, gives a single entry per CDR3 protein. The table includes approximately 220,000 distinct CDR3 sequences, about 17% detected once. With 7 bases removed from V and 2 bases from J, the gap between germline ends came to 15 bases. The CDR3 has 16 amino acids. Germline lookup yields CDR1 MNHNS and CDR2 SASEGT.

This receptor was taken from a man aged 35-49 years with Graves' hyperthyroidism. What was sequenced was blood. This chain uses TRBV6-1 with TRBJ2-6; D ambiguous. This CDR3 reads CASIMGWGTGANVLTF. In DNA form, the CDR3 reads TGTGCCAGCATAATGGGATGGGGTACTGGGGCCAACGTCCTGACTTTC.